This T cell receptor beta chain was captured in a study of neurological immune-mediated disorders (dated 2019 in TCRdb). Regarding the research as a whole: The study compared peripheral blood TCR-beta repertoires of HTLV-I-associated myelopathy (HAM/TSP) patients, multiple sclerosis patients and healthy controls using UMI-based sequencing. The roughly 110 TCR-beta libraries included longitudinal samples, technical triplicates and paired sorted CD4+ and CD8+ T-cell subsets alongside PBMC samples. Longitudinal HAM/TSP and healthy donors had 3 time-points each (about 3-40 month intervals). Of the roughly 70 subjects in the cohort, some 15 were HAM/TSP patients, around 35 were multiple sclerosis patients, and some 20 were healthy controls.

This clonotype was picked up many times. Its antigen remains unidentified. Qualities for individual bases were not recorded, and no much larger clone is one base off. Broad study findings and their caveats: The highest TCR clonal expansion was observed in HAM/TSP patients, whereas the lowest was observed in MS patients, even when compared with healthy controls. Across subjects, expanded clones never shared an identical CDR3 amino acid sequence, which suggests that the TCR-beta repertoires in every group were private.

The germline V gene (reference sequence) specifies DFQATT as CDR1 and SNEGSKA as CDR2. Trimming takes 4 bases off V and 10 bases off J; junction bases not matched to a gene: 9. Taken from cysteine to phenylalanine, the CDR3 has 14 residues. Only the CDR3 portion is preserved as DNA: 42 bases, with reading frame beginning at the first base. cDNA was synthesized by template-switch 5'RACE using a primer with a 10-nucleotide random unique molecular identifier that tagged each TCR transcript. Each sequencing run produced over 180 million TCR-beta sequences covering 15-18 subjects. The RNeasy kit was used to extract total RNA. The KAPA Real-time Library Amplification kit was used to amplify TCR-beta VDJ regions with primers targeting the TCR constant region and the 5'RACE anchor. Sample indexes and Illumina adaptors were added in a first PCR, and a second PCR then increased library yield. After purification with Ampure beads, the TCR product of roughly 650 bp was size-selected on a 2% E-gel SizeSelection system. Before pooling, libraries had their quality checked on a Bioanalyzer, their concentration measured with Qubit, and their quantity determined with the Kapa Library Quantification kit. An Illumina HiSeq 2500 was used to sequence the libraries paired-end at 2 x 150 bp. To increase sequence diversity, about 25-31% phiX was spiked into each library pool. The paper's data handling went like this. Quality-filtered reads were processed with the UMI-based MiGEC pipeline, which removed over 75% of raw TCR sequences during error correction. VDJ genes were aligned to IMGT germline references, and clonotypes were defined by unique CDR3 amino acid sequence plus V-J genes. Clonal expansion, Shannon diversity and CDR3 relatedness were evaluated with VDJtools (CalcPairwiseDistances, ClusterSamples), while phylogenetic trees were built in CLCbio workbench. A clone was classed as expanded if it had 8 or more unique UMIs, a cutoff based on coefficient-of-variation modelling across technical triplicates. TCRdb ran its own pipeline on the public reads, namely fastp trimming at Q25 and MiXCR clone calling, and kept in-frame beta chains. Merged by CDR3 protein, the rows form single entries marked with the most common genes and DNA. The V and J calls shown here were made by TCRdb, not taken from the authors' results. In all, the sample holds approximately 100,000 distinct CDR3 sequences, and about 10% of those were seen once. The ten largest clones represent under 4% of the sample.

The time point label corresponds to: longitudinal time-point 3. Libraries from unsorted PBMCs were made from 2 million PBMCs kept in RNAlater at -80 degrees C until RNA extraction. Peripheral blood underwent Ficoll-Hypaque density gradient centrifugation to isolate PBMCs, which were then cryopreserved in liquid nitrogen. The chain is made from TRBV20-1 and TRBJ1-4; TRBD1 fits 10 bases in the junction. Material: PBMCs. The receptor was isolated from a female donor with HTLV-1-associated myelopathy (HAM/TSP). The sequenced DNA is TGCAGTGCTAAGACGGGACAGGGGAGCGGAAAACTGTTTTTT. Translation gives CSAKTGQGSGKLFF.